This entry lists 19 T cell receptor beta chains sequenced from one sample in a study of CD8 T cells in ankylosing spondylitis. TCRdb analysed the 5' RACE reads with MiXCR anew, one entry per CDR3 protein. This table holds roughly 230,000 distinct CDR3 sequences, 10% to 13% found once. The sequencing input was blood, either unsorted or a sorted T cell fraction (not recorded which). The receptors come from a male donor with ankylosing spondylitis or in good health (not recorded which).

This clonotype came up many times. The chain employs TRBV20-1 and TRBJ1-2, with TRBD1 as a possible D gene (5 bases). Germline CDR1 and CDR2: DFQATT and SNEGSKA (reference sequence). The CDR3 totals 14 residues. V was shortened by 3 bases and J by 5 bases, with 16 bases between the two germline ends. Here the CDR3 reads CSARPGSTGYGYTF. The DNA of the CDR3 is TGCAGTGCTAGGCCAGGGAGCACTGGGTATGGCTACACCTTC.

V gene TRBV29-1 combines with J gene TRBJ1-5, with D unresolved. Trimming took 4 bases from V and 1 from J, leaving 5 bases between them. CDR1 is SQVTM and CDR2 is ANQGSEA in the germline V gene. The CDR3 is 12 residues long. CDR3 protein: CSVAGSNQPQHF. The DNA for the CDR3 is TGCAGCGTTGCTGGGAGCAATCAGCCCCAGCATTTT.

There are many counts of this clonotype. The CDR3 sequence: CSASMGLAGATDTQYF. The CDR3 coding sequence is TGCAGTGCTAGTATGGGTCTAGCGGGGGCCACAGATACGCAGTATTTT. The chain is built from TRBV20-1 and TRBJ2-3, with 10 bases matching TRBD2. Germline loops: CDR1 DFQATT, CDR2 SNEGSKA (reference sequence). The CDR3 contains 16 residues. V lost 3 bases, J lost 2 bases, and 8 bases stayed unmatched.

Many counts were recorded for this clonotype. This chain connects TRBV5-1 to TRBJ1-1; D gene unclear. This CDR3 is 16 amino acids long. In germline, CDR1 is SGHRS, CDR2 YFSETQ. The ends were cut back, 0 bases at V and 1 base at J, with 13 bases in the middle. In DNA form, the CDR3 reads TGCGCCAGCAGCTTGGGAACGTGGCAGAAGAACACTGAAGCTTTCTTT. As protein: CASSLGTWQKNTEAFF.

This clonotype came up a few times. The rearrangement links TRBV7-9 to TRBJ1-5; D uncertain. The CDR3 totals 13 residues. From germline, CDR1 is SEHNR and CDR2 FQNEAQ (reference sequence). The V gene lost 4 bases and the J gene lost 4 bases, with 8 bases spanning the gap. The CDR3 DNA follows: TGTGCCAGCAGCTCCGCGGGAAATCAGCCCCAGCATTTT. It specifies CASSSAGNQPQHF.

This clonotype was detected a few times. The junction does not match germline at one end; this may be a read error. This chain links TRBV7-2 with TRBJ2-1; tentatively, D is TRBD2 (5 bases). Germline loops: CDR1 SGHTA, CDR2 FQGNSA. CDR3 length: 12 residues. DNA of the CDR3: TGTGCCAGCAGCCCGGTGCTCGGGAACTGGGTCTTC. Its translation: CASSPVLGNWVF.

This clonotype has a count of ten or more. The chain combines TRBV6-5 with TRBJ2-1; D unclear. Trimming removed 0 bases at V and 6 bases at J, with 6 bases between. CDR1 MNHEY and CDR2 SVGAGI come from the germline V gene. The CDR3 consists of 13 residues. DNA of the CDR3: TGTGCCAGCAGTTACTCGTCCGGCAATGAGCAGTTCTTC. The encoded protein is CASSYSSGNEQFF.

This clonotype was recorded many times. The chain employs TRBV7-2 and TRBJ2-1; 11 bases line up with TRBD2. Trimming removed 2 bases from V and 10 bases from J; junction bases left unmatched: 7. CDR1 and CDR2 from the germline V gene are SGHTA and FQGNSA. This CDR3 has 15 residues. CDR3 residues: CASSLTSGSEWEQFF. The CDR3 DNA reads TGTGCCAGCAGCTTAACTAGCGGGAGTGAATGGGAGCAGTTCTTC.

The chain has TRBV27 and TRBJ2-7; TRBD1 is a possible D gene (6 bases). Germline CDR1 is MNHEY and CDR2 is SMNVEV (reference sequence). The CDR3 consists of 12 residues. Trimming removed 7 bases at V and 6 bases at J, with 13 bases between. The CDR3 DNA reads TGTGCCAGCATGACTACAGGGTTCGAGCAGTACTTC. Encoded protein: CASMTTGFEQYF.

The V call is TRBV5-1, the J call TRBJ2-1; TRBD2 aligns across 8 bases. Looked up from germline, CDR1 is SGHRS and CDR2 is YFSETQ. This CDR3 region has 14 residues. J lost 9 bases, V lost 0 bases, and 5 bases had no gene match. The CDR3 DNA reads TGCGCCAGCAGCTTGGGTGGACTAGCTATTGAGCAGTTCTTC. This sequence encodes CASSLGGLAIEQFF.

This clonotype has only a few counts. The chain is built from TRBV19 and TRBJ2-5, with 9 bases matching TRBD1. The CDR3 consists of 14 residues. Losses at the gene ends were 8 bases for V and 1 base for J; bases not matched to a gene: 5. Germline assignment: CDR1 LNHDA and CDR2 SQIVND (reference sequence). The CDR3 bases are TGTGCCAGTCAACAGGGGGCAACCCAAGAGACCCAGTACTTC. Encoded protein: CASQQGATQETQYF.

The sample holds many counts of this clonotype. The V gene is TRBV7-9, the J gene TRBJ2-1; D perhaps matches TRBD1 (6 bases). This CDR3 has 14 residues. The V end lost 1 base, the J end lost 5 bases, and 9 bases lay between the germline ends. The germline CDR1 and CDR2 sequences are SEHNR and FQNEAQ (reference sequence). This CDR3 reads CASSLGDTDNEQFF. The CDR3 DNA sequence: TGTGCCAGCAGCTTAGGGGACACCGACAATGAGCAGTTCTTC.

This chain connects TRBV3-1 to TRBJ2-3; a weak D match, TRBD1 (6 bases). The CDR3 contains 13 residues. Trimming took off 8 bases at V and 3 bases at J, with 12 bases between the two ends. Per the germline V gene, CDR1 is LGHDT and CDR2 is YNNKEL (reference sequence). The CDR3 sequence: CASRGQATDTQYF. The DNA for the CDR3 is TGTGCCAGCCGGGGACAAGCTACAGATACGCAGTATTTT.

Many counts were recorded for this clonotype. Here the CDR3 DNA reads TGTGCCAGTAGACAACAGGGATCTTCCTACGAGCAGTACTTC. This codes for CASRQQGSSYEQYF. The chain links TRBV6-1 to TRBJ2-7; maybe TRBD1 (6 bases). CDR3 length: 14 amino acids. Trimming took 9 bases from V and 1 from J, leaving 16 bases between them. Germline assignment: CDR1 MNHNS and CDR2 SASEGT.

This clonotype occurred many times. The V gene is TRBV10-3, the J gene TRBJ2-7; TRBD1 matches 7 bases. From germline, CDR1 is ENHRY and CDR2 SYGVKD. This CDR3 is 13 amino acids long. V shed 5 bases and J 2 bases; nucleotides not matched to a gene: 3. The CDR3 protein is CAISTQGAYEQYF. The CDR3 coding sequence is TGTGCCATCAGTACCCAGGGGGCCTACGAGCAGTACTTC.

There are many counts of this clonotype. This sequence joins TRBV5-1 and TRBJ2-5; 8 bases are shared with TRBD1. In germline, CDR1 is SGHRS, CDR2 YFSETQ. This CDR3 contains 15 residues. The J segment lost 4 bases and the V segment lost 4 bases, leaving 9 bases of the junction unmatched. In DNA, the CDR3 is TGCGCCAGCAGCCGTCAGGGGGCGCGGGGAGAGACCCAGTACTTC. Protein product: CASSRQGARGETQYF.

Turning to this clonotype: A much larger clonotype is one base distant, so this may be a read error. This chain connects TRBV12-3 or TRBV12-4 to TRBJ1-1, with a possible D match to TRBD1 (5 bases). The CDR3 covers 14 residues. The CDR3 DNA sequence: TGTGCCAGCAGTTTAGTGGCAGGGAACATTGAAGCTTTCTTT. Protein sequence: CASSLVAGNIEAFF.

This clonotype was observed many times. This chain connects TRBV10-3 to TRBJ2-1; 11 bases align to TRBD2. Per the germline V gene, CDR1 is ENHRY and CDR2 is SYGVKD. J gave up 5 bases and V 2 bases, and 5 bases lay outside the gene matches. CDR3 size: 16 residues. The CDR3 bases are TGTGCCATCAGTGAGACTACTAGCGGGAGAAACAATGAGCAGTTCTTC. Protein: CAISETTSGRNNEQFF.

This clonotype showed up many times. V gene TRBV5-1 combines with J gene TRBJ2-3, with TRBD2 identical over 10 bases. CDR3 length equals 14 residues. V dropped 4 bases and J dropped 6; count of bases not matched to a gene: 5. Germline CDR1 and CDR2: SGHRS and YFSETQ. The CDR3 nucleotides read TGCGCCAGCAGCCTGTCGGGACTAGCGGATACGCAGTATTTT. Encoded protein: CASSLSGLADTQYF.